This is a list of T cell receptor beta chains from one sample in a study of shared clonotypes between healthy human individuals. Assay: immunoSEQ multiplex PCR; the TCRdb copy retains only in-frame clones and omits some. The repertoire holds some 240,000 clones, with 65% as singletons. Sequencing input: memory CD4+ T cells sorted from blood. Every receptor here comes from a man in his thirties or forties in good health. Each CDR3 is given with its conserved first and last residue. D genes are given only for firm matches. Some rows mark clone size as missing; the rest say once, few, many or name a class of expanded clone.

TRBV7-8	TRBJ1-1	many	TRBD1	TGTGCCAGCAGCGTCACTCCGGGACAGGGGGCCCGGTTCACTGAAGCTTTCTTT	CASSVTPGQGARFTEAFF
TRBV11-3	TRBJ2-7	-	-	TGTGCCAGCAGCTTAGGGAATACACGGCAGCAGTACTTC	CASSLGNTRQQYF
TRBV19	TRBJ1-2	few	-	TGTGCCAGTAGTATAGTAGGCAGGGACTATGGCTACACCTTC	CASSIVGRDYGYTF
TRBV7-8	TRBJ2-1	once	TRBD2	TGTGCCAGCAGCTCCCGACTAGCGGGAGGGAGCTCCTACAATGAGCAGTTCTTC	CASSSRLAGGSSYNEQFF
TRBV28	TRBJ2-7	-	-	TGTGCCAGCAACGTAGGTCGAGCCTACGAGCAGTACTTC	CASNVGRAYEQYF
TRBV7-2	TRBJ2-1	-	-	TGTGCCAGCAGCTTTAGCGGAGGACTCAATGAGCAGTTCTTC	CASSFSGGLNEQFF
TRBV5-1	TRBJ1-1	few	-	TGCGCCAGCAGCTGGGAGGGGGCTGAAGCTTTCTTT	CASSWEGAEAFF
TRBV7-2	TRBJ2-5	-	TRBD2	TGTGCCAGCAGCAGAGGGACTAGCGGGAGCCAAGAGACCCAGTACTTC	CASSRGTSGSQETQYF
TRBV7-6	TRBJ2-5	-	-	TGTGCCAGCAGCTTAGTAAGGGGTTTACAAGAGACCCAGTACTTC	CASSLVRGLQETQYF
TRBV9	TRBJ2-3	-	-	TGTGCCAGCAGCGTATTTACGGGAGCCGATACGCAGTATTTT	CASSVFTGADTQYF
TRBV19	TRBJ2-7	-	TRBD1	TGTGCCAGACAGACAGGGGTGAAGCAGTACTTC	CARQTGVKQYF
TRBV12-5	TRBJ2-1	-	TRBD2	TGTGCTAGTGGCCTGACTAGCGATCGCTACAATGAGCAGTTCTTC	CASGLTSDRYNEQFF
TRBV5-1	TRBJ1-1	-	-	TGCGCCAGCAGGGTGCGTCTTAACACTGAAGCTTTCTTT	CASRVRLNTEAFF
TRBV11-2	TRBJ2-7	-	-	TGTGCCAGCAGCGGGGTACGGAGCTCCTACGAGCAGTACTTC	CASSGVRSSYEQYF
TRBV10-3	TRBJ2-3	-	-	TGTGCCATCAGTGATGGGGAAAGCACAGATACGCAGTATTTT	CAISDGESTDTQYF
TRBV12-5	TRBJ2-2	-	-	TGTGCTAGTGGTTTGAGCGGCTCGAACACCGGGGAGCTGTTTTTT	CASGLSGSNTGELFF
TRBV7-8	TRBJ2-7	-	TRBD1	TGTGCCAGCAGCTTAGGGACAGGGGGCCTCCTGGGTCAGTACTTC	CASSLGTGGLLGQYF
TRBV2	TRBJ1-5	few	-	TGTGCCAGCAGTCTCCTTGGGCCCCAGCATTTT	CASSLLGPQHF
TRBV6-5	TRBJ2-7	-	TRBD1	TGTGCCAGCGGGGGACAGACGAGCTCCTACGAGCAGTACTTC	CASGGQTSSYEQYF
TRBV7-2	TRBJ2-2	-	-	TGTGCCAGCAGCTCTTCAGTCGGGGAGCTGTTTTTT	CASSSSVGELFF